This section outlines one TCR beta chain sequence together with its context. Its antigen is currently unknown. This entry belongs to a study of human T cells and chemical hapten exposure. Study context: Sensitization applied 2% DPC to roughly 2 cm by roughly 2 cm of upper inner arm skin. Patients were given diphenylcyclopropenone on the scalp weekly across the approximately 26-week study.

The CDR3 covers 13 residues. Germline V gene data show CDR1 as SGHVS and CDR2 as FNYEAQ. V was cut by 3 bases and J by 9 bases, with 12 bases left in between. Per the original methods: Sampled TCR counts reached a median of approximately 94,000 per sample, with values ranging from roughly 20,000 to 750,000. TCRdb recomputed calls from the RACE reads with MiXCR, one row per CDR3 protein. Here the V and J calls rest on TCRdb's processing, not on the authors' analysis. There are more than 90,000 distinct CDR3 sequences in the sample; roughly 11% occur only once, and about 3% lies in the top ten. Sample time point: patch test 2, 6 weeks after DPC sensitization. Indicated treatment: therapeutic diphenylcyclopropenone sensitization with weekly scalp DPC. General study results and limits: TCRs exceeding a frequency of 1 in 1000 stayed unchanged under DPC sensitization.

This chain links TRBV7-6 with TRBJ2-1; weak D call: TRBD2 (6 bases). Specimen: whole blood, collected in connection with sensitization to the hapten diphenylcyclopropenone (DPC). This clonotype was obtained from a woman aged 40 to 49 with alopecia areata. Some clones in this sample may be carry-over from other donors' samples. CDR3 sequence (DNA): TGTGCCAGCAGCTTGGGACCAGCGGGTGAGCAGTTCTTC. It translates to CASSLGPAGEQFF.